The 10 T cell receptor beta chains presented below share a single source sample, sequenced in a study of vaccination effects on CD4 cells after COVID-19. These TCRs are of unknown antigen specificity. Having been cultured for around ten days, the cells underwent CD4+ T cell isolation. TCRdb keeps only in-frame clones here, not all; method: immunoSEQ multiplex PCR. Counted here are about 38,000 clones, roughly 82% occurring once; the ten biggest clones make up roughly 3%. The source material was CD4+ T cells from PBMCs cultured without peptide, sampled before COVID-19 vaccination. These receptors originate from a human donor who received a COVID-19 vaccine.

The CDR3 is CASSQSRSTGELFF. In DNA, the CDR3 is TGTGCCAGCAGCCAAAGTCGCTCAACCGGGGAGCTGTTTTTT. The J gene is TRBJ2-2, the V gene TRBV3-1 (or the pseudogene TRBV3-2); D not resolved. This CDR3 region has 14 residues. Deletions cut 2 bases from V and 5 bases from J, with 9 bases between. Germline lookup yields CDR1 LGHDT and CDR2 YNNKEL (reference sequence).

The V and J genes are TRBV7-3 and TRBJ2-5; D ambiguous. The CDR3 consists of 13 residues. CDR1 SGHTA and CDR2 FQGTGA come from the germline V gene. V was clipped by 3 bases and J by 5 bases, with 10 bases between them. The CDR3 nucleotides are TGTGCCAGCAGCTTGAACGATAGGGAGACCCAGTACTTC. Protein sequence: CASSLNDRETQYF.

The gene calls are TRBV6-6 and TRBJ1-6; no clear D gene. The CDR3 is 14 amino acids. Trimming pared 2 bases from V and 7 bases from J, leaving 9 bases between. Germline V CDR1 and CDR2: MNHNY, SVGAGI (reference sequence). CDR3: CASSYKDWNSPLHF. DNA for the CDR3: TGTGCCAGCAGTTACAAGGACTGGAATTCACCCCTCCACTTT.

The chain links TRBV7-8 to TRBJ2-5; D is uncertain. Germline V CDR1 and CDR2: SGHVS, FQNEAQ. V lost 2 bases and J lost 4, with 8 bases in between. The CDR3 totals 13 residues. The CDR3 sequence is CASSLQPGETQYF. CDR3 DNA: TGTGCCAGCAGCTTACAGCCTGGAGAGACCCAGTACTTC. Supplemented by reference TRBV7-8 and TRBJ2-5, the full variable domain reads GAGVSQSPRYKVAKRGQDVALRCDPISGHVSLFWYQQALGQGPEFLTYFQNEAQLDKSGLPSDRFFAERPEGSVSTLKIQRTQQEDSAVYLCASSLQPGETQYFGPGTRLLVL.

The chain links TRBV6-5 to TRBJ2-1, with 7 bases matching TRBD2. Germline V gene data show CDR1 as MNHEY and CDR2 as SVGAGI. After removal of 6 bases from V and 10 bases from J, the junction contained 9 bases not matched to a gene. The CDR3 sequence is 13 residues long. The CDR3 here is CASRTVGGREQFF. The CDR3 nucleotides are TGTGCCAGCAGGACGGTGGGGGGGAGGGAGCAGTTCTTC.

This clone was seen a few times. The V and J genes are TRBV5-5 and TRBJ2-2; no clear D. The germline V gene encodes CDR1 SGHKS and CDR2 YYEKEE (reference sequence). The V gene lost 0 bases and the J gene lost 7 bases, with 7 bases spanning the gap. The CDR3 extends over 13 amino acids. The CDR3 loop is CASSLEWVGELFF. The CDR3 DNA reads TGTGCCAGCAGCTTGGAATGGGTCGGGGAGCTGTTTTTT.

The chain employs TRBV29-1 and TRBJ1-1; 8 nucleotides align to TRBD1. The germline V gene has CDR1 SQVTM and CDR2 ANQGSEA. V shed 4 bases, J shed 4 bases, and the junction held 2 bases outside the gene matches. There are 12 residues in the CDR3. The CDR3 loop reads CSVGTGGTEAFF. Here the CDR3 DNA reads TGCAGCGTTGGCACAGGGGGCACTGAAGCTTTCTTT.

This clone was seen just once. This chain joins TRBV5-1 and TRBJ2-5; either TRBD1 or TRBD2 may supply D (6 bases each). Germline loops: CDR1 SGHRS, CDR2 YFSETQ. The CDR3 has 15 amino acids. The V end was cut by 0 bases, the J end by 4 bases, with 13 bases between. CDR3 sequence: CASSLVSGGGETQYF. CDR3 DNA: TGCGCCAGCAGCTTGGTATCTGGAGGGGGAGAGACCCAGTACTTC.

The CDR3 sequence: CASSEVGGGAVRSYNEQFF. CDR3 DNA sequence: TGTGCCAGCAGTGAAGTGGGCGGGGGGGCTGTCCGTTCCTACAATGAGCAGTTCTTC. The J gene is TRBJ2-1, the V gene TRBV6-1; 9 nucleotides align to TRBD2. CDR3 length: 19 amino acids. V lost 1 base, J lost 1 base, and 11 bases stayed unmatched. The germline CDR1 and CDR2 sequences are MNHNS and SASEGT.

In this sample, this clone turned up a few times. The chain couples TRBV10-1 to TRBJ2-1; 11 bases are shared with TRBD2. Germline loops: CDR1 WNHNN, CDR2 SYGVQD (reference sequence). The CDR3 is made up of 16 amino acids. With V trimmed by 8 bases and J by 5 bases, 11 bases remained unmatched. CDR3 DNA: TGCGCCAGCGCCTCTGCCGGGACTAGCGGAAACAATGAGCAGTTCTTC. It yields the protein CASASAGTSGNNEQFF.